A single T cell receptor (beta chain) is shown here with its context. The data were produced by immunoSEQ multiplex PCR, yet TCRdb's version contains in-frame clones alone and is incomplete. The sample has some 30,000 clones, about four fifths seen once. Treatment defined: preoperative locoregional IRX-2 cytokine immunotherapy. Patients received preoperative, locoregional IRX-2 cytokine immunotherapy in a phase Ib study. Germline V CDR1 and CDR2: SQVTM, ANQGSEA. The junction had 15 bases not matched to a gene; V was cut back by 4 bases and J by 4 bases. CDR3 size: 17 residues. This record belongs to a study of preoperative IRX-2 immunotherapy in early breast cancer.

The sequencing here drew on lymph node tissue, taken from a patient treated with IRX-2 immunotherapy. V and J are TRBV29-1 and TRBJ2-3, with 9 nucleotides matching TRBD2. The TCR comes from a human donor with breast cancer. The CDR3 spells CSVVSVFGTSNADTQYF. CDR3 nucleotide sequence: TGCAGCGTTGTGTCCGTCTTTGGGACTAGCAACGCAGATACGCAGTATTTT.